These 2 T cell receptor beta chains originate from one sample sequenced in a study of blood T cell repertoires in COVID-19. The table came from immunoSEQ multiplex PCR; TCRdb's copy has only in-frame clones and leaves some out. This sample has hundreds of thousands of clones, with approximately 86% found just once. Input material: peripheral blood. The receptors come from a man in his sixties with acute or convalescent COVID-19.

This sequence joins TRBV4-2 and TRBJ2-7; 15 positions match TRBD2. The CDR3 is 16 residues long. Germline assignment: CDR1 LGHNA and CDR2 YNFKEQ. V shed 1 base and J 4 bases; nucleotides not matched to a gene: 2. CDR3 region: CASSQGTSGGAYEQYF. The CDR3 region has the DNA TGTGCCAGCAGCCAAGGGACTAGCGGGGGGGCATACGAGCAGTACTTC.

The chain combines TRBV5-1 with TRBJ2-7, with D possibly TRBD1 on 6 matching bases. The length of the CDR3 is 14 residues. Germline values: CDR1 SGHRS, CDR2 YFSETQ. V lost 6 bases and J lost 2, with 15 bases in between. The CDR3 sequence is CASNQGTVPYEQYF. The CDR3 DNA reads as TGCGCCAGCAACCAGGGGACGGTGCCCTACGAGCAGTACTTC.